Listed below are T cell receptor beta chains from one sample, sequenced in a study of regulatory and conventional T cells in RAG deficiency. Some clones are missing from TCRdb's copy, which holds only in-frame ones; the method was immunoSEQ multiplex PCR. The table lists around 30,000 clones, nearly 95% of them singletons. The same sample was also used in a study of regulatory T cells.

Sequenced: CD25- CD4+ T cells sorted from blood. The source is a human donor in good health. CDR3s include the opening cysteine and the closing phenylalanine or tryptophan. The D gene is left open where the match is weak. Some rows have no size entry. The others give once, few or many, or a class for an expanded clone.

clone size | J gene | V gene | D gene | CDR3 DNA | CDR3 protein
NA | TRBJ1-2 | TRBV19 | NA | TGTGCCAGTCGACTTCCTCCGGACTATGGCTACACCTTC | CASRLPPDYGYTF
NA | TRBJ1-2 | TRBV28 | NA | TGTGCCAGCAGTTCTCCCTCGGGGGGTCATGGCTACACCTTC | CASSSPSGGHGYTF
NA | TRBJ1-1 | TRBV18 | NA | TGTGCCAGCTCACCACCGGGCCGATCGAATATGAACACTGAAGCTTTCTTT | CASSPPGRSNMNTEAFF
NA | TRBJ1-2 | TRBV30 | TRBD1 | TGTGCCTGGAAGAGACAGGGGAAAACCTATGGCTACACCTTC | CAWKRQGKTYGYTF
once | TRBJ2-1 | TRBV5-1 | TRBD1 | TGCGCCAGCAGCTTGGCCTTCGGGACAGGATCCTACAATGAGCAGTTCTTC | CASSLAFGTGSYNEQFF
few | TRBJ1-4 | TRBV2 | NA | TGTGCCAGCAGTGATGAGGCGGTTGGTGAAAAACTGTTTTTT | CASSDEAVGEKLFF
few | TRBJ1-3 | TRBV6-5 | TRBD1 | TGTGCCAGCAGTCGCGGGGACAGCGCAAACACCATATATTTT | CASSRGDSANTIYF
once | TRBJ2-1 | TRBV28 | TRBD1 | TGTGCCAGCAGTGCAAAGGGACAGGGGTTCGATGAGCAGTTCTTC | CASSAKGQGFDEQFF
NA | TRBJ1-4 | TRBV19 | TRBD1 | TGTGCCAGTAGACCAGGATCCGGGACAGGGTCTGAAAAACTGTTTTTT | CASRPGSGTGSEKLFF
NA | TRBJ2-5 | TRBV5-1 | NA | TGCGCCAGCAGCAGACTGACTATACAAGAGACCCAGTACTTC | CASSRLTIQETQYF
NA | TRBJ1-5 | TRBV6-5 | NA | TGTGCCAGCGGTCGCGGTGGCAGGGGAGATCAGCCCCAGCATTTT | CASGRGGRGDQPQHF
NA | TRBJ2-7 | TRBV11-2 | NA | TGTGCCAGCAGCTCCGAGCCCGGGTTCGAGCAGTACTTC | CASSSEPGFEQYF
NA | TRBJ2-5 | TRBV28 | NA | TGTGCCAGCAGTGCCGCCACCGGGAGCCCACAAGAGACCCAGTACTTC | CASSAATGSPQETQYF
NA | TRBJ1-2 | TRBV12-2 | NA | TGTGCAAGTCGCCTCCGGGACAGGGGTCCTTCTAACTATGGCTACACCTTC | CASRLRDRGPSNYGYTF
once | TRBJ1-1 | TRBV29-1 | NA | TGCAGCGCACATTTCCCAGGGAACATGAACACTGAAGCTTTCTTT | CSAHFPGNMNTEAFF
NA | TRBJ2-7 | TRBV19 | TRBD2 | TGTGCCAGTAGACTAGCGGGGCGTCCTTTAACCTACGAGCAGTACTTC | CASRLAGRPLTYEQYF
NA | TRBJ1-6 | TRBV11-2 | NA | TGTGCCAGCAGCTTAGAGTCAGGACAGTATAATTCCCCCCTCCACTTT | CASSLESGQYNSPLHF
once | TRBJ2-2 | TRBV2 | TRBD1 | TGTGCCAGCACCCTAAACAGGGGTGGAACCGGGGAGCTGTTTTTT | CASTLNRGGTGELFF
NA | TRBJ2-3 | TRBV11-3 | TRBD2 | TGTGCCAGCAGCTTGGGGGGGTCAAGCACAGATACGCAGTATTTT | CASSLGGSSTDTQYF
NA | TRBJ2-3 | TRBV5-1 | NA | TGCGCCAGCAGCTTGGAAGGGGGATGGGGTGGCACAGATACGCAGTATTTT | CASSLEGGWGGTDTQYF
once | TRBJ1-5 | TRBV5-8 | NA | TGTGCCAGCAGCTTGTTTGGGGCCGGGAGCAATCAGCCCCAGCATTTT | CASSLFGAGSNQPQHF
few | TRBJ1-3 | TRBV6-6 | NA | TGTGCCAGCAGTTACTCGAACAGGCTCTCTGGAAACACCATATATTTT | CASSYSNRLSGNTIYF
NA | TRBJ1-2 | TRBV25-1 | NA | TGTGCCAGCAGTGAGCTAGGGGACTCCCTGGGATACACCTTC | CASSELGDSLGYTF
NA | TRBJ2-5 | TRBV7-6 | NA | TGTGCCAGCAGCTTAGTTGGGGGGGCGGTGGAGACCCAGTACTTC | CASSLVGGAVETQYF
NA | TRBJ2-7 | TRBV4-2 | NA | TGTGCCAGCAGCCAAGAATGGCAGGGCGGCTACGAGCAGTACTTC | CASSQEWQGGYEQYF
NA | TRBJ2-5 | TRBV5-1 | TRBD2 | TGCGCCAGCAGCTTGGAACTAGCGGGGACCGGCGAGACCCAGTACTTC | CASSLELAGTGETQYF
NA | TRBJ2-4 | TRBV2 | NA | TGTGCCAGCGGAGGATCACCTCTAGCCAAAAACATTCAGTACTTC | CASGGSPLAKNIQYF
few | TRBJ1-5 | TRBV6-6 | NA | TGTGCCAGCAGTTACTCGAAGGGGCAGCCCCAGCATTTT | CASSYSKGQPQHF
NA | TRBJ1-1 | TRBV28 | NA | TGTGCCAGCAGTTTATCCCTTAACACTGAAGCTTTCTTT | CASSLSLNTEAFF
NA | TRBJ1-3 | TRBV9 | NA | TGTGCCAGCAGCGGACCCACAGGACCTGGAAACACCATATATTTT | CASSGPTGPGNTIYF